These 10 T cell receptor beta chains came from one sample sequenced in a study of cytomegalovirus exposure and HLA in healthy donors. Amplification used 60 Vbeta primers and 13 Jbeta primers. Libraries were prepared by immunoSEQ multiplex PCR; TCRdb keeps only in-frame clonotypes and omits some of them. The table lists 150,000 to 200,000 clones. Sequencing was performed on PBMCs. Source of these receptors: a woman in her fifties or sixties in good health and CMV-seronegative.

The chain employs TRBV5-4 and TRBJ2-7, with D maybe TRBD1 (7 bases). With 3 bases removed from V and 3 bases from J, the gap between germline ends came to 10 bases. The CDR3 totals 13 residues. Germline CDR1 and CDR2: SGHNT and YYREEE (reference sequence). CDR3 residues: CASSWRDSYEQYF. CDR3 coding DNA: TGTGCCAGCAGCTGGAGGGACAGCTACGAGCAGTACTTC.

The CDR3 sequence: CASRLNSNEQFF. DNA of the CDR3: TGTGCCAGCCGCCTTAACAGCAATGAGCAGTTCTTC. The chain recombines TRBV2 with TRBJ2-1; D unresolved. This CDR3 has 12 residues. Trimming stripped 8 bases from V and 6 bases from J, with 11 bases between. Germline-derived CDR1 and CDR2 are SNHLY and FYNNEI.

This chain uses TRBV5-6 with TRBJ2-1, with TRBD2 matching over 8 bases. Germline CDR1 is SGHDT and CDR2 is YYEEEE. Trimming removed 0 bases from V and 2 bases from J; junction bases left unmatched: 4. This CDR3 is 16 amino acids long. The CDR3, as DNA: TGTGCCAGCAGCTTGGTTCCAGCGGGGGCCTACAATGAGCAGTTCTTC. Protein: CASSLVPAGAYNEQFF. The whole variable domain, filled in from reference TRBV5-6 and TRBJ2-1, reads DAGVTQSPTHLIKTRGQQVTLRCSPKSGHDTVSWYQQALGQGPQFIFQYYEEEERQRGNFPDRFSGHQFPNYSSELNVNALLLGDSALYLCASSLVPAGAYNEQFFGPGTRLTVL.

This chain joins TRBV27 and TRBJ1-2; unclear D gene. The CDR3 runs to 13 residues. CDR1 is MNHEY and CDR2 is SMNVEV in the germline V gene (reference sequence). Trimming removed 4 bases from V and 4 bases from J, with 10 bases in between. CDR3: CASSSDKSYGYTF. DNA of the CDR3: TGTGCCAGCAGTTCCGACAAGAGCTATGGCTACACCTTC.

This chain uses TRBV15 with TRBJ1-1; D might be TRBD1 (5 bases). The germline V gene has CDR1 LNHNV and CDR2 YYDKDF (reference sequence). V dropped 0 bases and J dropped 5 bases, with 10 bases sitting between them. This CDR3 has 14 amino acids. The CDR3 region is CATSRDGRGTEAFF. The DNA for the CDR3 is TGTGCCACCAGCAGAGATGGTAGGGGTACTGAAGCTTTCTTT.

V is TRBV10-3 and J is TRBJ2-2; 11 positions agree with TRBD1. CDR1 is ENHRY and CDR2 is SYGVKD in the germline V gene. This CDR3 has 15 residues. V lost 6 bases, J lost 7 bases, and 7 bases stayed unmatched. The DNA for the CDR3 is TGTGCCATCAGCGGGACAGGGGGGTTAGGCGGGGAGCTGTTTTTT. It translates to CAISGTGGLGGELFF.

The chain is built from TRBV5-1 and TRBJ1-4, with 7 bases lining up with TRBD1. This CDR3 is built from 16 residues. Trimming took 4 bases from V and 0 from J; bases not matched to a gene: 6. Germline values: CDR1 SGHRS, CDR2 YFSETQ. DNA for the CDR3: TGCGCCAGCAGCCTAGACAGGGCTGCAACTAATGAAAAACTGTTTTTT. Translated, it gives CASSLDRAATNEKLFF.

The genes are TRBV9 and TRBJ1-1, with 7 bases that match TRBD1. Germline trimming cut 3 bases from V and 1 base from J; bases unmatched to any gene: 3. From germline, CDR1 is SGDLS and CDR2 YYNGEE. The CDR3 is 14 amino acids. The CDR3 nucleotides read TGTGCCAGCAGCGCCAGGACAGGGAACACTGAAGCTTTCTTT. As protein: CASSARTGNTEAFF.

The chain joins TRBV7-3 to TRBJ2-1; TRBD2 matches 9 bases. Looked up from germline, CDR1 is SGHTA and CDR2 is FQGTGA. This CDR3 is 16 amino acids long. With V trimmed by 2 bases and J by 7 bases, 9 bases remained unmatched. CDR3 sequence: CASSLYRGGAGNEQFF. CDR3 nucleotides: TGTGCCAGCAGCTTATATCGCGGGGGGGCAGGTAATGAGCAGTTCTTC.

The chain employs TRBV5-1 and TRBJ1-2; a possible D gene is TRBD1 (5 bases). The length of the CDR3 is 13 residues. Per the germline V gene, CDR1 is SGHRS and CDR2 is YFSETQ. Trimming took 0 bases from V and 6 from J, leaving 9 bases between them. CDR3 amino acids: CASSLAGDHGYTF. In DNA form, the CDR3 reads TGCGCCAGCAGCTTGGCGGGGGACCATGGCTACACCTTC. The full variable domain, its missing parts supplied by reference TRBV5-1 and TRBJ1-2, is KAGVTQTPRYLIKTRGQQVTLSCSPISGHRSVSWYQQTPGQGLQFLFEYFSETQRNKGNFPGRFSGRQFSNSRSEMNVSTLELGDSALYLCASSLAGDHGYTFGSGTRLTVV.